The 23 T cell receptor beta chains below all came from one sample that was sequenced in a study of CD4 T cells in relation to SARS-CoV-2 and coronaviruses. These receptors' targets are unknown. TCRdb's copy holds only in-frame clones and misses some; the assay was immunoSEQ multiplex PCR. The repertoire includes fewer than 25,000 clones, approximately 80% of them detected once, and around 11% sits in the top ten. The unexposed donors gave CD4+ T cells in 2011-2018, prior to COVID-19. Isolation of CD4+ T cells took place after about 9 days in culture. Sequenced input: CD4+ T cells from PBMCs, cultured in vitro. These receptors were obtained from a human donor in good health.

This clone has just one count. The rearrangement links TRBV14 to TRBJ1-1; D is ambiguous. CDR1 and CDR2 (germline): SGHDN, FVKESK. V was pared by 1 base and J by 10 bases, with 19 bases between. The CDR3 length is 15 residues. The CDR3 DNA sequence: TGTGCCAGCAGCCAAGTTGGTGGCATGAAGTTAGGAGCTTTCTTT. Amino acid sequence: CASSQVGGMKLGAFF. The full variable domain, rest sourced from reference TRBV14 and TRBJ1-1, is EAGVTQFPSHSVIEKGQTVTLRCDPISGHDNLYWYRRVMGKEIKFLLHFVKESKQDESGMPNNRFLAERTGGTYSTLKVQPAELEDSGVYFCASSQVGGMKLGAFFGQGTRLTVV.

V usage is TRBV9 and J usage is TRBJ1-1, with D possibly TRBD1 on 5 matching bases. In germline, CDR1 is SGDLS, CDR2 YYNGEE. Trimming shortened V by 6 bases and J by 1 base, and 16 bases separated the two germline ends. This CDR3 has 15 residues. The CDR3 DNA follows: TGTGCCAGCACCCCGTGGGGGGGGAGGAACACTGAAGCTTTCTTT. This sequence encodes CASTPWGGRNTEAFF.

V is TRBV6-2 or TRBV6-3 and J is TRBJ1-4; no reliable D call. V lost 0 bases and J 5 bases, leaving 10 bases between the germline ends. Germline loops: CDR1 MNHEY, CDR2 SVGEGT. The CDR3 totals 15 residues. The CDR3 coding sequence is TGTGCCAGCAGTTACTCCTTGCAGGTGAATGAAAAACTGTTTTTT. Amino acid sequence: CASSYSLQVNEKLFF.

This clone has a handful of counts. The chain joins TRBV7-6 to TRBJ2-2; D assignment may be TRBD1 or TRBD2 (6 bases each). With 1 base removed from V and 4 bases from J, the gap between germline ends came to 13 bases. This CDR3 has 16 residues. Germline-derived CDR1 and CDR2 are SGHVS and FNYEAQ. The CDR3 reads CASSLDPGASTGELFF. Here the CDR3 DNA reads TGTGCCAGCAGCTTAGATCCGGGGGCGAGCACCGGGGAGCTGTTTTTT.

This sequence joins TRBV5-4 and TRBJ2-7, with 11 bases identical to TRBD1. The CDR3 contains 14 residues. Germline V gene lookup returns CDR1 SGHNT and CDR2 YYREEE (reference sequence). The V gene end was trimmed by 5 bases and the J gene end by 4 bases; junction bases not matched to a gene: 5. The CDR3 coding sequence is TGTGCCAGCAGAAGGACAGGGGGCTCTTACGAGCAGTACTTC. It encodes CASRRTGGSYEQYF. Combining the CDR3 with reference TRBV5-4 and TRBJ2-7 gives the whole variable domain ETGVTQSPTHLIKTRGQQVTLRCSSQSGHNTVSWYQQALGQGPQFIFQYYREEENGRGNFPPRFSGLQFPNYSSELNVNALELDDSALYLCASRRTGGSYEQYFGPGTRLTVT.

V usage is TRBV30 and J usage is TRBJ1-2; TRBD1 might be the D (5 bases). Germline loops: CDR1 GTSNPN, CDR2 SVGIG (reference sequence). This CDR3 has 18 amino acids. The V and J ends lost 2 bases and 8 bases respectively, with 30 bases between them. The CDR3 nucleotides read TGTGCCTGGAGTAGGTTGGGAGTCTCGGGACGCCGGATAAGGGGCTACACCTTC. This sequence encodes CAWSRLGVSGRRIRGYTF.

This sequence joins TRBV27 and TRBJ1-5; possibly TRBD1 for D (5 bases). Germline V CDR1 and CDR2: MNHEY, SMNVEV (reference sequence). CDR3 size: 14 residues. Trimming took 5 bases from V and 1 from J, leaving 9 bases between them. Written as DNA, the CDR3 is TGTGCCAGCAGTGGGGGGACGAGCAATCAGCCCCAGCATTTT. Amino acid sequence: CASSGGTSNQPQHF.

J is TRBJ1-6 and V is TRBV5-4; TRBD1 agrees at 9 bases. CDR1 and CDR2 from the germline V gene are SGHNT and YYREEE (reference sequence). V was pared by 4 bases and J by 7 bases, with 3 bases of the junction left unmatched. This CDR3 comprises 14 residues. The CDR3 loop reads CASSGTGRNSPLHF. CDR3 nucleotides: TGTGCCAGCAGCGGGACAGGGAGGAATTCACCCCTCCACTTT. The variable domain in full, completed from reference TRBV5-4 and TRBJ1-6, reads ETGVTQSPTHLIKTRGQQVTLRCSSQSGHNTVSWYQQALGQGPQFIFQYYREEENGRGNFPPRFSGLQFPNYSSELNVNALELDDSALYLCASSGTGRNSPLHFGNGTRLTVT.

The V call is TRBV10-1, the J call TRBJ2-1, with 10 nucleotides matching TRBD1. Unmatched junction bases numbered 7, after V lost 4 bases and J lost 4 bases. Germline lookup yields CDR1 WNHNN and CDR2 SYGVQD (reference sequence). The CDR3 totals 16 residues. The CDR3 sequence: CASSVTGGQGYNEQFF. The CDR3 nucleotides are TGCGCCAGCAGTGTTACAGGGGGACAGGGGTACAATGAGCAGTTCTTC.

This chain links TRBV6-2 or TRBV6-3 with TRBJ2-7; 10 bases are a match to TRBD2. CDR3 length equals 17 residues. The V gene's germline CDR1 is MNHEY and CDR2 SVGEGT. The junction had 12 bases not matched to a gene; V was cut back by 2 bases and J by 5 bases. DNA of the CDR3: TGTGCCAGCAGTTACAGAAGCGGGAGGGCCACGGTCGACGAGCAGTACTTC. Translating it yields CASSYRSGRATVDEQYF.

This clone was seen a single time. The chain has TRBV18 and TRBJ1-2, with 7 bases lining up with TRBD1. Germline CDR1 and CDR2: KGHSH and LQKENI. This CDR3 spans 13 amino acids. Trimming took 3 bases from V and 5 from J; bases not matched to a gene: 3. Here the CDR3 reads CASSPTGEYGYTF. The CDR3 coding sequence is TGTGCCAGCTCACCCACAGGGGAATATGGCTACACCTTC. Combining the CDR3 with reference TRBV18 and TRBJ1-2 gives the whole variable domain NAGVMQNPRHLVRRRGQEARLRCSPMKGHSHVYWYRQLPEEGLKFMVYLQKENIIDESGMPKERFSAEFPKEGPSILRIQQVVRGDSAAYFCASSPTGEYGYTFGSGTRLTVV.

This clone was detected a few times. The V call is TRBV4-1, the J call TRBJ1-1; no definite D call. CDR1 is MGHRA, CDR2 YSYEKL, per germline. This CDR3 spans 12 amino acids. The V gene lost 4 bases and the J gene lost 10 bases, with 13 bases spanning the gap. In DNA, the CDR3 is TGCGCCAGCAGCCCGTTGGGCGTGGGAGCTTTCTTT. Protein sequence: CASSPLGVGAFF.

The chain recombines TRBV18 with TRBJ1-1; D is unresolved. Per the germline V gene, CDR1 is KGHSH and CDR2 is LQKENI. Trimming removed 2 bases from V and 11 bases from J, with 12 bases in between. The CDR3 sequence is 12 residues long. The CDR3 protein is CASSPSSDGAFF. The CDR3 nucleotides are TGTGCCAGCTCACCATCATCAGACGGGGCTTTCTTT.

The rearrangement uses TRBV7-2 and TRBJ1-3; tentatively, D is TRBD1 (5 bases). Trimming took 4 bases from V and 4 from J, leaving 14 bases between them. Germline CDR1 is SGHTA and CDR2 is FQGNSA. The CDR3 sequence is 15 residues long. The CDR3: CASSWGGESGNTIYF. The CDR3, as DNA: TGTGCCAGCAGCTGGGGGGGGGAGTCGGGAAACACCATATATTTT. Supplemented by reference TRBV7-2 and TRBJ1-3, the full variable domain reads GAGVSQSPSNKVTEKGKDVELRCDPISGHTALYWYRQSLGQGLEFLIYFQGNSAPDKSGLPSDRFSAERTGGSVSTLTIQRTQQEDSAVYLCASSWGGESGNTIYFGEGSWLTVV.

V gene TRBV27 combines with J gene TRBJ1-2, with D unresolved. Germline assignment: CDR1 MNHEY and CDR2 SMNVEV (reference sequence). The ends were cut back, 6 bases at V and 0 bases at J, with 5 bases in the middle. The CDR3 contains 12 residues. In DNA, the CDR3 is TGTGCCAGCAGGAACCCTAACTATGGCTACACCTTC. It yields the protein CASRNPNYGYTF.

This clone showed up just once. The chain uses TRBV3-1 (or the pseudogene TRBV3-2) and TRBJ2-5, with 15 positions matching TRBD2. Germline CDR1 LGHDT, CDR2 YNNKEL (reference sequence). The CDR3 has 16 amino acids. V dropped 4 bases and J dropped 7; count of bases not matched to a gene: 7. The CDR3, as DNA: TGTGCCAGCAGCCGCGGACTAGCGGGGGGGGAGGGGACCCAGTACTTC. It is translated as CASSRGLAGGEGTQYF.

Only one count was recorded for this clone. The chain joins TRBV10-1 to TRBJ2-3; D uncertain. This CDR3 spans 15 amino acids. CDR1 WNHNN and CDR2 SYGVQD come from the germline V gene (reference sequence). V lost 5 bases, J lost 2 bases, and 14 bases lay in between. This CDR3 reads CASSYLQTSTDTQYF. As DNA, the CDR3 is TGCGCCAGCAGTTACTTGCAGACCTCCACAGATACGCAGTATTTT.

This clone was recorded only once. The gene calls are TRBV19 and TRBJ1-3; tentatively, D is TRBD1 (5 bases). In germline, CDR1 is LNHDA, CDR2 SQIVND (reference sequence). The CDR3 is made up of 17 amino acids. V was shortened by 7 bases and J by 0 bases, with 19 bases between the two germline ends. The CDR3 loop is CASKHPRSDSSGNTIYF. In nucleotides, the CDR3 is TGTGCCAGTAAGCACCCCCGATCAGACAGCTCTGGAAACACCATATATTTT.

The chain employs TRBV12-3 or TRBV12-4 and TRBJ2-2; D remains unclear. V gave up 1 base and J gave up 7 bases, with 7 bases separating them. The CDR3 totals 13 residues. Here the CDR3 DNA reads TGTGCCAGCAGTTTAGAACAAGGCGGGGAGCTGTTTTTT. Amino acids: CASSLEQGGELFF.

The chain couples TRBV29-1 to TRBJ2-1, with no clear D. The ends were cut back, 6 bases at V and 6 bases at J, with 18 bases in the middle. The V gene's germline CDR1 is SQVTM and CDR2 ANQGSEA. CDR3 length: 14 residues. Here the CDR3 DNA reads TGCAGCGTCCTCCAGGCTTTGGGTGGCAATGAGCAGTTCTTC. Its translation: CSVLQALGGNEQFF.

The V and J genes are TRBV7-9 and TRBJ2-5; D not resolved. From germline, CDR1 is SEHNR and CDR2 FQNEAQ (reference sequence). The CDR3 contains 14 residues. V lost 5 bases, J lost 2 bases, and 12 bases lay in between. In DNA form, the CDR3 reads TGTGCCAGCAGCCTAAACCAGCCTCAAGAGACCCAGTACTTC. It specifies CASSLNQPQETQYF. Together with reference TRBV7-9 and TRBJ2-5, the CDR3 gives the full variable domain: DTGVSQNPRHKITKRGQNVTFRCDPISEHNRLYWYRQTLGQGPEFLTYFQNEAQLEKSRLLSDRFSAERPKGSFSTLEIQRTEQGDSAMYLCASSLNQPQETQYFGPGTRLLVL.

This clone was picked up a small number of times. The genes are TRBV2 and TRBJ1-2; no definite D call. Between the trimmed V and J ends, which lost 3 bases and 7 bases, there was a span of 12 bases. Germline V gene lookup returns CDR1 SNHLY and CDR2 FYNNEI. This CDR3 is 13 amino acids long. The CDR3 loop is CASSDRWRGGYTF. CDR3 bases: TGTGCCAGCAGTGATCGCTGGCGTGGTGGCTACACCTTC.

The V call is TRBV5-1, the J call TRBJ2-2, with 11 bases identical to TRBD2. The length of the CDR3 is 17 residues. Looked up from germline, CDR1 is SGHRS and CDR2 is YFSETQ. The junction had 2 bases not matched to a gene; V was cut back by 1 base and J by 0 bases. The CDR3 region has the DNA TGCGCCAGCAGCTTGCAGGGACTAGCGGCGAACACCGGGGAGCTGTTTTTT. Protein sequence: CASSLQGLAANTGELFF.